This is a list of T cell receptor beta chains from one sample in a study of blood T cell repertoires in COVID-19. This table comes from immunoSEQ multiplex PCR, and its TCRdb copy is limited to in-frame clones, with some not included. The repertoire holds some 170,000 clones, with roughly 84% as singletons. Sequencing was carried out using PBMCs or T cells enriched from blood (not recorded which). These TCRs come from a human donor with acute COVID-19. The donor label of this sample is uncertain. The conserved cysteine and the conserved F or W are not part of the CDR3 here. The order of the fields is D gene, V gene, CDR3 protein. The D gene is left open where the match is weak.

>TRBD2|TRBV7-2
ASSLGLAGGDTTGELF
>NA|TRBV6-1
ASSEVGTTGRETQY
>TRBD2|TRBV24-1
ATSDLGLGGTGELF
>TRBD1|TRBV5-1
ASRSLGQGAFPSSNEQF
>TRBD2|TRBV4-1
ASSPRGTSFQQY
>NA|TRBV4-1
ASSQRGGDGYNEQF
>NA|TRBV4-1
ASSQVSGVGYNEQF
>NA|TRBV4-3
ASSQDTSRVRMNTEAF
>NA|TRBV4-1
ASSQDEDSYNEQF
>TRBD2|TRBV4-1
ASSQHGGGTSYNEQF
>TRBD2|TRBV11-2
ASSQETGLEGWGTDTQY
>NA|TRBV7-9
ASTPSGSRTSYGYT
>NA|TRBV10-3
AISEAGPGKENIQY
>NA|TRBV27
ASSLQGPPYEQY
>TRBD1|TRBV29-1
SGLGQSPYEQY
>TRBD2|TRBV2
ASSGPGGAGNEQF
>NA|TRBV11-2
ASSLNPGAKNIQY
>NA|TRBV20-1
SARLIYEQY
>TRBD2|TRBV7-2
ASSLRAFGRDEQY
>TRBD1|TRBV2
ASSERRTGPETQY
>TRBD2|TRBV3-1/TRBV3-2
ASSHVSSGGTSTDTQY
>NA|TRBV6-5
ASTSLGDGPEAF
>NA|TRBV7-2
ASSLGGTSSYEQY
>NA|TRBV7-9
ASSSEGRNSYEQY
>TRBD2|TRBV19
ASSLTSGALADTQY
>NA|TRBV27
ASSPGWGGTGKLF
>NA|TRBV6-5
ASSSLRQATDTQY
>TRBD2|TRBV7-6
ASSLGTSGFSGANVLT
>NA|TRBV18
ASSSEGDEQY
>TRBD1|TRBV28
ASRGPGQELYEQY
>NA|TRBV5-4
ASSSGNLFWGELF
>NA|TRBV27
ASSLRAGWDTQY
>TRBD1|TRBV5-8
ASSPWTGDNPIGQPQH
>TRBD1|TRBV13
ASSLRQGSTEAF
>NA|TRBV9
ASSGHTSSSYNEQF
>NA|TRBV30
AGIAADHSGANVLT
>NA|TRBV4-3
ASSQEWTEYNQPQH
>TRBD2|TRBV7-2
ASSLVAGRTDTQY
>NA|TRBV6-5
ASSSKTNPGTGELF
>TRBD1|TRBV18
ASSRDRGSGETQY
>NA|TRBV2
ASEGGAGDTQY
>NA|TRBV5-3
ARSPESLRGYT
>NA|TRBV6-6
ASSYSGDSPLH
>TRBD2|TRBV5-4
ASSTGLAGEDQETQY
>NA|TRBV6-2/TRBV6-3
ASSSMETTYEQY
>TRBD2|TRBV3-1/TRBV3-2
ASSQDRWLAGQSYEQY
>NA|TRBV19
ASSIGSGDNQPQH
>TRBD2|TRBV25-1
ASSRLAGGGETQY
>NA|TRBV5-6
ASSLLSEQY
>NA|TRBV4-2
ASSQVGGTEAF
>NA|TRBV5-8
ASSWRAGELF
>TRBD1|TRBV6-2/TRBV6-3
ASSYSGQGNEQF